Detailed here is one T cell receptor beta chain. Its antigen remains unidentified. Germline V gene data show CDR1 as SGHNT and CDR2 as YYREEE (reference sequence). This CDR3 comprises 17 residues. Trimming pared 0 bases from V and 0 bases from J, leaving 13 bases between. These data originate in a study of radiotherapy plus CTLA-4 blockade in lung cancer. On the study more broadly: Objective response was observed in around a sixth of patients, and disease control in roughly 30%. Notes on the study in general: Peripheral blood showed expansion of tumor-derived TCR clones after radiotherapy and ipilimumab.

Focal radiation was given together with CTLA-4 blockade (ipilimumab) to patients with chemo-refractory metastatic non-small-cell lung cancer. The protocol was immunoSEQ multiplex PCR, while the TCRdb copy is restricted to in-frame clones and leaves out a portion. The sample lists around 110,000 clones, under 90% occurring once. Sequenced material: peripheral blood, taken from a patient treated with radiotherapy plus ipilimumab. This chain connects TRBV5-4 to TRBJ1-3; tentatively, D is TRBD1 (6 bases). This receptor was obtained from a human donor with non-small cell lung cancer that progressed on radiotherapy plus ipilimumab. Some clones in this sample may be carry-over from other donors' samples. CDR3 DNA: TGTGCCAGCAGCTTGGAGGCAGGGGCAAACTCTGGAAACACCATATATTTT. It specifies CASSLEAGANSGNTIYF. Looking up the rest from reference TRBV5-4 and TRBJ1-3 gives the full variable domain: ETGVTQSPTHLIKTRGQQVTLRCSSQSGHNTVSWYQQALGQGPQFIFQYYREEENGRGNFPPRFSGLQFPNYSSELNVNALELDDSALYLCASSLEAGANSGNTIYFGEGSWLTVV.